This T cell receptor beta chain was sequenced for a study of T cells in Graves' hyperthyroidism and ophthalmopathy. Findings of the study overall: Also found in blood were most expanded thyroid clonotypes above 0.001.

The CDR3 regions of TCR beta were amplified from RNA transcripts. When the TCR CDR3 underwent first-round RT-PCR, the HTBI primer set was used. Using its own MiXCR run on the multiplex PCR reads, TCRdb lists one record per CDR3 protein. This table has around 570,000 distinct CDR3 sequences, less than 20% appearing once. Unmatched junction bases numbered 7, after V lost 5 bases and J lost 0 bases. The V gene's germline CDR1 is SGHNT and CDR2 YENEEA. This CDR3 comprises 16 residues. For the diagnoses, clinical symptoms, serum thyroxine and TRAb, thyroid ultrasound and orbital computed tomography were used. This clonotype was seen many times. The target antigen is unknown.

Sequenced input: blood. V usage is TRBV11-3 and J usage is TRBJ2-1; 7 nucleotides line up with TRBD2. The sequence came from a man aged 35-49 years with Graves' ophthalmopathy. For the CDR3, the DNA is TGTGCCAGCAGCCCCCGGGGCGGGAGCTCCTACAATGAGCAGTTCTTC. The encoded protein is CASSPRGGSSYNEQFF.